Detailed here is one TCR beta chain. The data derive from a study of T cell changes during pregnancy in multiple sclerosis. Assay used: immunoSEQ multiplex PCR; TCRdb lists only in-frame clones, some missing. The sample holds over 65,000 clones, about nine tenths seen once. The input for sequencing was peripheral blood, taken in the first trimester of pregnancy. The sequence derives from a female donor with multiple sclerosis, enrolled in a pregnancy study.

The CDR3 nucleotides read TGTGCCAGCAGTCAGAGCGGGGGAATACAAGAGACCCAGTACTTC. It yields the protein CASSQSGGIQETQYF. J is TRBJ2-5 and V is TRBV7-3; 8 bases match TRBD2. CDR1 is SGHTA, CDR2 FQGTGA, per germline. V shed 6 bases, J shed 2 bases, and the junction held 8 bases outside the gene matches. The CDR3 has 15 residues.